These 21 T cell receptor beta chains were sequenced from one sample in a study of cytomegalovirus exposure and HLA in healthy donors. With 60 Vbeta and 13 Jbeta primers, the PCR was carried out. TCRdb's table, derived via immunoSEQ multiplex PCR, lists solely in-frame clones and lacks some. The repertoire holds roughly 92,000 clones, with over 70% as singletons. What was sequenced was PBMCs. These receptor sequences come from a man in his fifties in good health and CMV-seropositive.

The J gene is TRBJ1-1, the V gene TRBV5-1; D is ambiguous. CDR1 SGHRS and CDR2 YFSETQ come from the germline V gene. The CDR3 sequence is 13 residues long. Between the trimmed V and J ends, which lost 2 bases and 1 base, there was a span of 6 bases. Written as DNA, the CDR3 is TGCGCCAGCAGCTTTTCGGGGAACACTGAAGCTTTCTTT. It yields the protein CASSFSGNTEAFF.

This sequence joins TRBV5-1 and TRBJ2-5; perhaps TRBD2 as D (6 bases). This CDR3 contains 15 residues. The V gene lost 1 base and the J gene lost 1 base, with 11 bases spanning the gap. Germline CDR1 is SGHRS and CDR2 is YFSETQ. CDR3 residues: CASSLWDSSQETQYF. CDR3 coding DNA: TGCGCCAGCAGCTTGTGGGACTCTAGCCAAGAGACCCAGTACTTC.

The V and J genes are TRBV18 and TRBJ1-1; maybe TRBD1 (5 bases). This CDR3 has 16 residues. V lost 0 bases, J lost 5 bases, and 16 bases lay in between. Germline V lookup: CDR1 KGHSH, CDR2 LQKENI. CDR3 bases: TGTGCCAGCTCACCACCTGCGGGGGGAGGGATAACTGAAGCTTTCTTT. Amino acids: CASSPPAGGGITEAFF.

This chain uses TRBV7-2 with TRBJ1-5, with D maybe TRBD1 (6 bases). The V gene lost 3 bases and the J gene lost 2 bases, with 8 bases spanning the gap. Germline values: CDR1 SGHTA, CDR2 FQGNSA. The CDR3 covers 14 residues. CDR3 coding DNA: TGTGCCAGCAGCTTTCGACAGGGCAATCAGCCCCAGCATTTT. Translated: CASSFRQGNQPQHF. Combining the CDR3 with reference TRBV7-2 and TRBJ1-5 gives the whole variable domain GAGVSQSPSNKVTEKGKDVELRCDPISGHTALYWYRQSLGQGLEFLIYFQGNSAPDKSGLPSDRFSAERTGGSVSTLTIQRTQQEDSAVYLCASSFRQGNQPQHFGDGTRLSIL.

This clone was found a few times. The chain is built from TRBV11-2 and TRBJ2-7; 12 bases align to TRBD2. CDR1 is SGHAT and CDR2 is FQNNGV in the germline V gene. This CDR3 is 15 amino acids long. J gave up 3 bases and V 3 bases, and 3 bases lay outside the gene matches. The CDR3 sequence is CASSFGTSGFYEQYF. The CDR3 bases are TGTGCCAGCAGCTTCGGGACTAGCGGGTTCTACGAGCAGTACTTC.

V is TRBV6-6 and J is TRBJ1-2, with a possible D match to TRBD1 (5 bases). Germline V gene data show CDR1 as MNHNY and CDR2 as SVGAGI (reference sequence). There are 12 residues in the CDR3. With 3 bases removed from V and 8 bases from J, the gap between germline ends came to 10 bases. CDR3 sequence reads: CASSYPPGGYTF. CDR3 coding DNA: TGTGCCAGCAGTTATCCCCCAGGGGGCTACACCTTC.

This chain links TRBV9 with TRBJ2-2; 8 bases fit TRBD2. CDR3 length: 15 residues. With 5 bases clipped from V and 1 base from J, the junction kept 4 bases outside the gene matches. Germline CDR1 reads SGDLS; CDR2 reads YYNGEE. Here the CDR3 reads CASSPTSENTGELFF. CDR3 DNA: TGTGCCAGCAGTCCGACTAGCGAGAACACCGGGGAGCTGTTTTTT.

This chain joins TRBV9 and TRBJ2-4; a weak D match, TRBD2 (6 bases). The germline V gene encodes CDR1 SGDLS and CDR2 YYNGEE. Trimming removed 0 bases from V and 8 bases from J, with 12 bases in between. The CDR3 contains 14 residues. DNA of the CDR3: TGTGCCAGCAGCGTAGGTCCGGGAGTAGACATTCAGTACTTC. It encodes CASSVGPGVDIQYF. The variable domain in full, completed from reference TRBV9 and TRBJ2-4, reads DSGVTQTPKHLITATGQRVTLRCSPRSGDLSVYWYQQSLDQGLQFLIQYYNGEERAKGNILERFSAQQFPDLHSELNLSSLELGDSALYFCASSVGPGVDIQYFGAGTRLSVL.

The chain recombines TRBV2 with TRBJ1-2; D remains ambiguous. V shed 2 bases and J shed 10 bases, with 17 bases lying between them. Germline V lookup: CDR1 SNHLY, CDR2 FYNNEI. This CDR3 has 14 residues. CDR3 residues: CASSESRAEYIYTF. CDR3 DNA: TGTGCCAGCAGTGAATCGAGGGCAGAGTACATCTACACCTTC.

The chain employs TRBV14 and TRBJ2-3; D gene ambiguous. The length of the CDR3 is 17 residues. Germline V CDR1 and CDR2: SGHDN, FVKESK. The V and J ends lost 0 bases and 1 base respectively, with 14 bases between them. The CDR3 spells CASSQDALNTGTDTQYF. DNA of the CDR3: TGTGCCAGCAGCCAAGACGCCCTAAATACTGGCACAGATACGCAGTATTTT. The full variable domain, rest sourced from reference TRBV14 and TRBJ2-3, is EAGVTQFPSHSVIEKGQTVTLRCDPISGHDNLYWYRRVMGKEIKFLLHFVKESKQDESGMPNNRFLAERTGGTYSTLKVQPAELEDSGVYFCASSQDALNTGTDTQYFGPGTRLTVL.

The V call is TRBV9, the J call TRBJ1-5; D is perhaps TRBD1 (5 bases). Between the trimmed V and J ends, which lost 3 bases and 5 bases, there was a span of 15 bases. CDR1 SGDLS and CDR2 YYNGEE come from the germline V gene. The CDR3 covers 15 residues. The DNA for the CDR3 is TGTGCCAGCAGCGCCCCAAGACAGATACATCAGCCCCAGCATTTT. Translating gives CASSAPRQIHQPQHF.

The chain links TRBV5-1 to TRBJ2-7, with TRBD1 matching over 9 bases. The CDR3 totals 14 residues. V dropped 4 bases and J dropped 5; count of bases not matched to a gene: 7. Per germline, CDR1 SGHRS and CDR2 YFSETQ. The chain's CDR3 is CASSHTTGGDEQYF. CDR3 nucleotide sequence: TGCGCCAGCAGCCACACTACAGGGGGCGACGAGCAGTACTTC.

The rearrangement joins TRBV2 to TRBJ2-2; no clear D gene. This CDR3 region has 15 residues. V gave up 7 bases and J gave up 5 bases, with 17 bases separating them. In germline, CDR1 is SNHLY, CDR2 FYNNEI. The CDR3 loop reads CASTGFGSETGELFF. In nucleotides, the CDR3 is TGTGCCAGCACCGGGTTTGGAAGCGAGACCGGGGAGCTGTTTTTT.

The V gene is TRBV7-9, the J gene TRBJ2-3; the D is unclear. The CDR3 runs to 15 residues. Trimming pared 5 bases from V and 3 bases from J, leaving 15 bases between. The germline gives CDR1 SEHNR, CDR2 FQNEAQ (reference sequence). The CDR3 region has the DNA TGTGCCAGCAGCCCTACGGCTAGTTTGACAGATACGCAGTATTTT. Amino acids: CASSPTASLTDTQYF.

This clone appeared a few times. The chain is built from TRBV11-1 and TRBJ2-3; 8 bases fit TRBD2. J lost 3 bases, V lost 5 bases, and 13 bases had no gene match. Germline V gene data show CDR1 as SGHAT and CDR2 as FQDESV (reference sequence). The CDR3 length is 17 residues. The CDR3 DNA is TGTGCCAGCAGCCAAGTGGCGGGAGGTAGAGTGACAGATACGCAGTATTTT. It codes for CASSQVAGGRVTDTQYF.

The chain employs TRBV11-3 and TRBJ2-7; 7 nucleotides align to TRBD2. V lost 5 bases to trimming and J lost 4 bases; unmatched junction nucleotides: 8. CDR1 is SGHNT, CDR2 YENEEA, per germline. CDR3 size: 14 residues. CDR3 sequence (DNA): TGTGCCAGCAGCCTGGGGGGGGAAGGTTACGAGCAGTACTTC. The encoded protein is CASSLGGEGYEQYF.

This clone is a singleton in its sample. The chain links TRBV5-3 to TRBJ2-1; D possibly corresponds to TRBD2 (5 bases). TRBV5-3 falls under the ORF class, with uncertain function. CDR3 length equals 13 residues. V dropped 6 bases and J dropped 8 bases, with 15 bases sitting between them. Here the CDR3 reads CARKVTSSHEQFF. The CDR3 nucleotides read TGTGCCAGAAAAGTTACTAGTTCCCATGAGCAGTTCTTC.

V gene TRBV18 combines with J gene TRBJ1-5; D is undetermined. The CDR3 has 15 residues. The V gene lost 6 bases and the J gene lost 7 bases, with 19 bases spanning the gap. Germline V gene data show CDR1 as KGHSH and CDR2 as LQKENI. The CDR3 sequence: CASSLLRGSGQPQHF. The CDR3 DNA follows: TGTGCCAGCTCCCTCCTTCGAGGGTCCGGCCAGCCCCAGCATTTT.

The genes are TRBV5-1 and TRBJ2-3; 7 positions match TRBD1. CDR3 length equals 13 residues. Per germline, CDR1 SGHRS and CDR2 YFSETQ. The ends lost 7 bases at V and 3 bases at J; junction bases unmatched: 5. CDR3: CASAEGATDTQYF. The CDR3 coding sequence is TGCGCCAGCGCCGAGGGGGCTACAGATACGCAGTATTTT.

V gene TRBV5-4 combines with J gene TRBJ2-5; 13 bases line up with TRBD2. The CDR3 consists of 17 residues. After removal of 0 bases from V and 5 bases from J, the junction contained 7 bases not matched to a gene. Germline CDR1 and CDR2: SGHNT and YYREEE (reference sequence). The CDR3, as DNA: TGTGCCAGCAGCTTGGGGACTAGCGGGAGTGGCGCGGAGACCCAGTACTTC. It specifies CASSLGTSGSGAETQYF.

This sequence joins TRBV19 and TRBJ2-7, with TRBD1 as a possible D gene (6 bases). The CDR3 is 15 residues long. Germline CDR1 and CDR2: LNHDA and SQIVND (reference sequence). The V gene lost 6 bases and the J gene lost 2 bases, with 17 bases spanning the gap. CDR3 sequence reads: CASSLSPRGTYEQYF. DNA for the CDR3: TGTGCCAGTAGCCTATCACCCAGGGGAACCTACGAGCAGTACTTC.